These 26 T cell receptor beta chains share one sample of origin, sequenced in a study of T cells in Graves' hyperthyroidism and ophthalmopathy. Amplification of TCR beta CDR3 regions was performed using RNA transcripts as template. Primed by the HTBI set, a first-round RT-PCR was run on the TCR CDR3. One entry per CDR3 protein results from TCRdb running MiXCR on the multiplex PCR reads. This sample yields 450,000 to 700,000 distinct CDR3 sequences, of which about half are seen a single time; under 20% belongs to the top ten. The sequencing sample was made of peripheral blood or thyroid tissue (not recorded which). Source of these receptors: an adult woman with Graves' disease, either hyperthyroidism or ophthalmopathy (not recorded which).

This clonotype has at least ten counts. The gene calls are TRBV6-5 and TRBJ1-2; D remains ambiguous. Trimming removed 3 bases at V and 5 bases at J, with 7 bases between. The germline CDR1 and CDR2 sequences are MNHEY and SVGAGI. The CDR3 has 12 amino acids. The CDR3 reads CASSYKGYGYTF. In DNA, the CDR3 is TGTGCCAGCAGTTATAAAGGTTATGGCTACACCTTC.

J is TRBJ1-4 and V is TRBV2; tentative D call: TRBD1 (6 bases). From germline, CDR1 is SNHLY and CDR2 FYNNEI. CDR3 size: 14 residues. Trimming took 6 bases from V and 8 from J, leaving 16 bases between them. DNA of the CDR3: TGTGCCAGCAGCACCCTATTGGGGGCCGAAAAACTGTTTTTT. This codes for CASSTLLGAEKLFF.

The chain joins TRBV7-8 to TRBJ2-7, with D perhaps TRBD2 (6 bases). CDR3 length: 15 residues. V gave up 9 bases and J gave up 0 bases, with 18 bases separating them. CDR1 SGHVS and CDR2 FQNEAQ come from the germline V gene. CDR3 region: CASLLAGPSSYEQYF. As DNA, the CDR3 is TGTGCCAGTCTGCTGGCGGGACCGAGCTCCTACGAGCAGTACTTC.

This clonotype was counted at least ten times. The chain recombines TRBV19 with TRBJ2-7; 10 nucleotides line up with TRBD2. J lost 3 bases, V lost 5 bases, and 7 bases had no gene match. The CDR3 runs to 15 residues. The germline V gene has CDR1 LNHDA and CDR2 SQIVND (reference sequence). Written as DNA, the CDR3 is TGTGCCAGTAGTCCGAGGACTAGCGGAAACTACGAGCAGTACTTC. Residues: CASSPRTSGNYEQYF.

The chain uses TRBV6-5 and TRBJ2-2, with 10 bases identical to TRBD2. In germline, CDR1 is MNHEY, CDR2 SVGAGI. The CDR3 sequence is 15 residues long. The trim removed 7 bases at V and 4 bases at J, leaving 6 bases unmatched. The CDR3 DNA follows: TGTGCCAGCATAGCGGGAGGCCGTCGCACCGGGGAGCTGTTTTTT. Translating gives CASIAGGRRTGELFF.

Only a few counts were recorded for this clonotype. The chain carries TRBV7-9 and TRBJ2-7; no clear D gene. Germline V gene sequence: CDR1 SEHNR, CDR2 FQNEAQ (reference sequence). The CDR3 has 12 amino acids. Trimming pared 3 bases from V and 5 bases from J, leaving 8 bases between. As DNA, the CDR3 is TGTGCCAGCAGCTTCACCGGGCACGAGCAGTACTTC. Residues: CASSFTGHEQYF.

The gene calls are TRBV7-8 and TRBJ2-6, with 8 bases matching TRBD2. The ends lost 0 bases at V and 8 bases at J; junction bases unmatched: 3. Germline CDR1 and CDR2: SGHVS and FQNEAQ. This CDR3 comprises 15 residues. This CDR3 reads CASSLARSGTNVLTF. DNA for the CDR3: TGTGCCAGCAGCTTAGCGCGTAGCGGGACCAACGTCCTGACTTTC.

As to this clonotype: This clone may be a read error of a much larger clone one base away. The missing conserved phenylalanine or tryptophan at the end of this CDR3 makes a read error likely. This sequence joins TRBV5-5 and TRBJ2-7; D call uncertain. The germline gives CDR1 SGHKS, CDR2 YYEKEE (reference sequence). Trimming took off 4 bases at V and 7 bases at J, with 21 bases between the two ends. The CDR3 consists of 15 residues. The CDR3 coding sequence is TGTGCCAGCAGCCTTCGGGTCTCCGGGCTCGGTGAGCAGTACTCC. It yields the protein CASSLRVSGLGEQYS.

The V gene is TRBV15, the J gene TRBJ1-6, with 7 bases identical to TRBD1. Looked up from germline, CDR1 is LNHNV and CDR2 is YYDKDF (reference sequence). Trimming cost V 3 bases and J 7 bases; bases outside gene matches: 12. The CDR3 is 17 amino acids. The CDR3 protein is CATSSNRGRGRNSPLHF. CDR3 coding DNA: TGTGCCACCAGCAGCAACAGGGGCCGTGGACGGAATTCACCCCTCCACTTT.

The V gene is TRBV7-2, the J gene TRBJ1-6; a possible D gene is TRBD1 (5 bases). The ends were cut back, 4 bases at V and 15 bases at J, with 16 bases in the middle. The CDR3 is made up of 13 amino acids. The germline V gene encodes CDR1 SGHTA and CDR2 FQGNSA. Here the CDR3 DNA reads TGTGCCAGCAGCTACGGGCAGGGTGGACACCTCCACTTT. Translation: CASSYGQGGHLHF.

In its sample, this clonotype was seen a few times. The chain combines TRBV30 with TRBJ2-5; D might be TRBD2 (8 bases). The CDR3 sequence is 14 residues long. Trimming left V 8 bases short and J 9 bases short, with 25 bases between. Germline V gives CDR1 GTSNPN, CDR2 SVGIG (reference sequence). The CDR3 DNA reads as TGTGCCGCTCAATCCGGGACAGCGGGGGAGGCCCAGTACTTC. As protein: CAAQSGTAGEAQYF.

This clonotype was recorded many times. This chain joins TRBV6-5 and TRBJ1-1; no firm D call. Per the germline V gene, CDR1 is MNHEY and CDR2 is SVGAGI. This CDR3 spans 13 amino acids. Trimming pared 7 bases from V and 1 base from J, leaving 10 bases between. This chain's CDR3 is CASTNFGNTEAFF. The CDR3 region has the DNA TGTGCCAGCACGAATTTCGGGAACACTGAAGCTTTCTTT.

This clonotype was counted between two and nine times. The chain has TRBV7-9 and TRBJ2-5, with D possibly matching TRBD2 (5 bases). The V end was cut by 4 bases, the J end by 12 bases, with 21 bases between. From germline, CDR1 is SEHNR and CDR2 FQNEAQ (reference sequence). This CDR3 has 14 amino acids. The CDR3 protein is CASSYGPTKAGEYF. The CDR3 coding sequence is TGTGCCAGCAGCTACGGACCCACAAAGGCCGGGGAGTACTTC.

This rearrangement joins TRBV19 to TRBJ1-1; 10 bases match TRBD1. The trim removed 0 bases at V and 5 bases at J, leaving 3 bases unmatched. The germline gives CDR1 LNHDA, CDR2 SQIVND (reference sequence). The CDR3 extends over 15 amino acids. CDR3 residues: CASSIDGTGVTEAFF. The DNA of the CDR3 is TGTGCCAGTAGTATAGATGGGACAGGGGTGACTGAAGCTTTCTTT.

Ten or more counts support this clonotype. This sequence joins TRBV7-2 and TRBJ2-7; 10 bases align to TRBD1. The length of the CDR3 is 18 residues. Germline V gene data show CDR1 as SGHTA and CDR2 as FQGNSA. J was trimmed by 3 bases and V by 5 bases; bases with no gene match: 16. CDR3 in DNA: TGTGCCAGCAGCCCTCCGGGACAGGGGTACCGTTTCGACTACGAGCAGTACTTC. It specifies CASSPPGQGYRFDYEQYF.

The rearrangement links TRBV9 to TRBJ1-2; D remains unclear. Trimming left V 6 bases short and J 2 bases short, with 14 bases between. The length of the CDR3 is 14 residues. Germline CDR1 is SGDLS and CDR2 is YYNGEE. The CDR3 here is CASTENPLNYGYTF. The DNA for the CDR3 is TGTGCCAGCACCGAAAACCCCTTAAACTATGGCTACACCTTC.

The V and J genes are TRBV2 and TRBJ1-6; no clear D gene. V was trimmed by 6 bases and J by 7 bases, leaving 10 bases between them. CDR1 is SNHLY and CDR2 is FYNNEI in the germline V gene. The length of the CDR3 is 13 residues. DNA for the CDR3: TGTGCCAGCAGCCGGGTGGGGAATTCACCCCTCCACTTT. Translating it yields CASSRVGNSPLHF.

This clonotype was recorded at least ten times. V gene TRBV7-3 combines with J gene TRBJ2-2, with TRBD1 matching over 7 bases. CDR3 size: 17 residues. The germline CDR1 and CDR2 sequences are SGHTA and FQGTGA. Unmatched junction bases numbered 10, after V lost 6 bases and J lost 0 bases. CDR3 protein: CASSRTGAAANTGELFF. CDR3 nucleotide sequence: TGTGCCAGCAGTCGAACAGGGGCGGCCGCGAACACCGGGGAGCTGTTTTTT.

This clonotype showed up many times. The chain links TRBV5-5 to TRBJ2-2; maybe TRBD1 (6 bases). Trimming stripped 3 bases from V and 0 bases from J, with 12 bases between. Per germline, CDR1 SGHKS and CDR2 YYEKEE (reference sequence). The CDR3 sequence is 16 residues long. The CDR3 protein is CASSSGHPTNTGELFF. The CDR3 region has the DNA TGTGCCAGCAGCTCGGGACACCCTACGAACACCGGGGAGCTGTTTTTT.

This clonotype was counted ten times or more. V is TRBV2 and J is TRBJ1-5, with 12 bases identical to TRBD1. With 5 bases clipped from V and 7 bases from J, the junction kept 6 bases outside the gene matches. The V gene's germline CDR1 is SNHLY and CDR2 FYNNEI. The CDR3 covers 15 residues. CDR3 in DNA: TGTGCCAGCAGTCCCGGGACAGGGGGCATACAGCCCCAGCATTTT. Protein sequence: CASSPGTGGIQPQHF.

This clonotype was found a few times. The CDR3 DNA follows: TGTGCCTGGACTGGGATTGTCAATTCACCCCTCCACTTT. This codes for CAWTGIVNSPLHF. The chain recombines TRBV30 with TRBJ1-6; D gene ambiguous. Germline assignment: CDR1 GTSNPN and CDR2 SVGIG (reference sequence). Trimming pared 4 bases from V and 7 bases from J, leaving 11 bases between. This CDR3 is 13 amino acids long.

This chain connects TRBV10-3 to TRBJ2-5, with 8 nucleotides matching TRBD2. The CDR3 is 14 amino acids. V shed 8 bases and J 2 bases; nucleotides not matched to a gene: 7. Germline CDR1 and CDR2: ENHRY and SYGVKD. CDR3 amino acids: CAIGTSGPQETQYF. CDR3 bases: TGTGCCATCGGTACTAGCGGACCTCAAGAGACCCAGTACTTC.

The chain is built from TRBV28 and TRBJ2-7, with a weak D call TRBD1 (6 bases). The CDR3 totals 13 residues. The germline V gene encodes CDR1 MDHEN and CDR2 SYDVKM. V lost 6 bases and J lost 5, with 14 bases in between. The CDR3 sequence is CASSSWAGDEQYF. The CDR3 DNA reads as TGTGCCAGCAGCTCTTGGGCAGGGGACGAGCAGTACTTC.

The genes are TRBV5-4 and TRBJ1-6; D remains ambiguous. There are 14 residues in the CDR3. Germline CDR1 SGHNT, CDR2 YYREEE (reference sequence). V was pared by 5 bases and J by 8 bases, with 14 bases between. CDR3 amino acids: CASRTEPRDSPLHF. The CDR3 DNA reads TGTGCCAGCAGGACGGAGCCCCGGGATTCACCCCTCCACTTT. Complete variable domain (other parts from reference TRBV5-4 and TRBJ1-6): ETGVTQSPTHLIKTRGQQVTLRCSSQSGHNTVSWYQQALGQGPQFIFQYYREEENGRGNFPPRFSGLQFPNYSSELNVNALELDDSALYLCASRTEPRDSPLHFGNGTRLTVT.

In the case of this clonotype: Possible read error: a much larger clone is one base away. This chain joins TRBV2 and TRBJ1-5; 7 bases fit TRBD1. The germline V gene has CDR1 SNHLY and CDR2 FYNNEI. The CDR3 totals 16 residues. As DNA, the CDR3 is TGTGCCAGCAGAACGGGACAGCCCTATAGCAGTCAGCCCCAGCATTTT. Protein product: CASRTGQPYSSQPQHF.

On this clonotype: This likely comes from a read error, as the CDR3 has no conserved phenylalanine or tryptophan at its end. The DNA is left out, because the CDR3 cannot be placed on it with certainty; the CDR3 is given as TCRdb lists it. The gene calls are TRBV10-3 and TRBJ1-2; whether TRBD1, the table's D call, matches the DNA was not checked. The CDR3 has 14 amino acids, counting both end residues. Germline CDR1 and CDR2: ENHRY and SYGVKD. The CDR3 is CAISLTGTAKEGNY.